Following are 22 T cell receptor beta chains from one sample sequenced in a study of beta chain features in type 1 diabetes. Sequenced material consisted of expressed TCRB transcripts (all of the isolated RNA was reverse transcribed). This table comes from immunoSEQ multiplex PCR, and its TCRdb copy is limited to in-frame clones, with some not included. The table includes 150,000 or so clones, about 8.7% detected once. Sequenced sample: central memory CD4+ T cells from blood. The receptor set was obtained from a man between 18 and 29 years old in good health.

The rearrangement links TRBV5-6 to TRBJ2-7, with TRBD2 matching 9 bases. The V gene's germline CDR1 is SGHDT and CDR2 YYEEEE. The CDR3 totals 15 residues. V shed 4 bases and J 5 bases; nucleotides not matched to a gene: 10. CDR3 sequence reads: CASSPPGLAYHEQYF. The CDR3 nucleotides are TGTGCCAGCAGCCCCCCGGGACTAGCTTACCACGAGCAGTACTTC.

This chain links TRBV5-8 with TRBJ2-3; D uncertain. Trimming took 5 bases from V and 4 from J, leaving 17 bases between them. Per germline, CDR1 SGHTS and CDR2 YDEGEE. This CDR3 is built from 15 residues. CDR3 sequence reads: CASSFDSRKSDTQYF. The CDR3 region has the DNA TGTGCCAGCAGTTTTGACTCGAGAAAGTCAGATACGCAGTATTTT.

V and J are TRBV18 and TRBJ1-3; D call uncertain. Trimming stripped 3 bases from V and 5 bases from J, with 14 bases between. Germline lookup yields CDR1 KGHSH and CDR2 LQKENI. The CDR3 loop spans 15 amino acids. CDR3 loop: CASSPDRRGRNTIYF. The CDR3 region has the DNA TGTGCCAGCTCACCCGACCGACGAGGGAGAAACACCATATATTTT.

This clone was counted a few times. The CDR3 DNA follows: TGCGCCAGCAGCACACAGGGATTCTATAATTCACCCCTCCACTTT. This sequence encodes CASSTQGFYNSPLHF. This chain links TRBV4-3 with TRBJ1-6, with D possibly being TRBD1 (6 bases). Trimming removed 5 bases from V and 3 bases from J, with 11 bases in between. This CDR3 contains 15 residues. Germline V lookup: CDR1 LGHNA, CDR2 YSLEER.

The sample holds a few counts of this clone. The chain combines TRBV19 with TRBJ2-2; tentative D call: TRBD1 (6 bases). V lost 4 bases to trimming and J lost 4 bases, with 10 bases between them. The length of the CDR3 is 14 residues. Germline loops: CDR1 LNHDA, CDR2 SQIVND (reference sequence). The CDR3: CASSRGQPTGELFF. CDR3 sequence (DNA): TGTGCCAGTAGTAGAGGACAGCCCACCGGGGAGCTGTTTTTT.

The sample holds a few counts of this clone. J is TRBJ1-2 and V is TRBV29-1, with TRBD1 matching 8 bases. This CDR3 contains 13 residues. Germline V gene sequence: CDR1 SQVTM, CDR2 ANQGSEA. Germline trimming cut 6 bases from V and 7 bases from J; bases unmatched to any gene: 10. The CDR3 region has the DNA TGCAGCGTAAACAGGGGGTCGGACGCTGGCTACACCTTC. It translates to CSVNRGSDAGYTF.

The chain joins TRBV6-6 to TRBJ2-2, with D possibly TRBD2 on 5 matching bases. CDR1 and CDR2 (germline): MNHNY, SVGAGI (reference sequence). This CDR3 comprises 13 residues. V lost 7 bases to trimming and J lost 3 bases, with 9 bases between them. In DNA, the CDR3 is TGTGCCAGCATTGCGGGTGACACCGGGGAGCTGTTTTTT. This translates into CASIAGDTGELFF.

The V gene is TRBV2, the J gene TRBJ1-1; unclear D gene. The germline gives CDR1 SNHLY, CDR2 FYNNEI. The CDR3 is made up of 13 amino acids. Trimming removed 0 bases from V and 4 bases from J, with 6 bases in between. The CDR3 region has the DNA TGTGCCAGCAGTGAAGCGTCGGGCACTGAAGCTTTCTTT. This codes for CASSEASGTEAFF.

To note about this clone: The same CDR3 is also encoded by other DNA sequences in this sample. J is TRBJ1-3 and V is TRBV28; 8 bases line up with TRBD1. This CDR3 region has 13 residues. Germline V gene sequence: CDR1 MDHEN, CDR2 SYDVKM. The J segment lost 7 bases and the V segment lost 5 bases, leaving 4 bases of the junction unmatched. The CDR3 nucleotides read TGTGCCAGCAGTCGAACAGGGGGTAACACCATATATTTT. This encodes CASSRTGGNTIYF. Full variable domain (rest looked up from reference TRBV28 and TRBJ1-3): DVKVTQSSRYLVKRTGEKVFLECVQDMDHENMFWYRQDPGLGLRLIYFSYDVKMKEKGDIPEGYSVSREKKERFSLILESASTNQTSMYLCASSRTGGNTIYFGEGSWLTVV.

The CDR3 DNA sequence: TGTGCCAGCAGGCGGGGACAGGGCCAAAACATTCAGTACTTC. Translation: CASRRGQGQNIQYF. This rearrangement joins TRBV2 to TRBJ2-4; 9 bases fit TRBD1. Germline trimming cut 6 bases from V and 5 bases from J; bases unmatched to any gene: 5. The CDR3 is 14 amino acids. Germline V gene lookup returns CDR1 SNHLY and CDR2 FYNNEI.

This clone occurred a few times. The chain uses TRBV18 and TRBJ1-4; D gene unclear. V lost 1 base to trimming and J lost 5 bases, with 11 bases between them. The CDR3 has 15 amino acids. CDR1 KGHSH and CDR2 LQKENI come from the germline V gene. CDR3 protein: CASSPRADENEKLFF. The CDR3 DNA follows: TGTGCCAGCTCACCACGGGCCGACGAGAATGAAAAACTGTTTTTT.

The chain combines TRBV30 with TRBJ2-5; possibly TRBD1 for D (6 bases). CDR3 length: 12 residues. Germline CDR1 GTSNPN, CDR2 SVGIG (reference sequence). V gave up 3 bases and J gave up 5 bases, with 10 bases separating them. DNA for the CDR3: TGTGCCTGGAGCAACAGGGAGGAGACCCAGTACTTC. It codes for CAWSNREETQYF.

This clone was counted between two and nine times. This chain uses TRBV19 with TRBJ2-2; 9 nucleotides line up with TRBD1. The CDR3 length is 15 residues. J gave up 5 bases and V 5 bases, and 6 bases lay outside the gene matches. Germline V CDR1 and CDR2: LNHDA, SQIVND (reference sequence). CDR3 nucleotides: TGTGCCAGTAGTCGGGACAGGGCCTCAACCGGGGAGCTGTTTTTT. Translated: CASSRDRASTGELFF.

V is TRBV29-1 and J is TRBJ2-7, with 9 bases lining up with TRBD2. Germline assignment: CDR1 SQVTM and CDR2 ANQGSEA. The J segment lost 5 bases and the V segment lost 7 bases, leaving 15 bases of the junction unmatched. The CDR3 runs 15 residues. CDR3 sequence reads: CSAQPGAGGRNEQYF. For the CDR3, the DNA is TGCAGCGCTCAGCCCGGGGCGGGGGGGAGGAACGAGCAGTACTTC.

In DNA, the CDR3 is TGTGCCAGCAGGTTTAGCGGGGGTAATGAGCAGTTCTTC. Translating it yields CASRFSGGNEQFF. This rearrangement joins TRBV7-2 to TRBJ2-1; TRBD2 matches at 9 bases. This CDR3 is 13 amino acids long. Germline lookup yields CDR1 SGHTA and CDR2 FQGNSA. Trimming removed 6 bases from V and 7 bases from J; junction bases left unmatched: 4.

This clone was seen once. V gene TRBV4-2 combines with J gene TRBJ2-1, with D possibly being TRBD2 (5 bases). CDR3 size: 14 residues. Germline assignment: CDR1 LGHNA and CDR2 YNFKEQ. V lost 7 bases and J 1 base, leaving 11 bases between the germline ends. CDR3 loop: CASTPPGSYNEQFF. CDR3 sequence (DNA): TGTGCCAGCACCCCGCCGGGATCCTACAATGAGCAGTTCTTC.

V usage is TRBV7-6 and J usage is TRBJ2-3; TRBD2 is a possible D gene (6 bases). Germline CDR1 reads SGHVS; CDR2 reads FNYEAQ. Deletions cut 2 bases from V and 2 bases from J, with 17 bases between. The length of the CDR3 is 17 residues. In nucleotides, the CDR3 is TGTGCCAGCAGCTTAAAGGCTGTAGCGGATCCCACAGATACGCAGTATTTT. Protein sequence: CASSLKAVADPTDTQYF. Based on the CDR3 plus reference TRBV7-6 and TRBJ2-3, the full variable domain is GAGVSQSPRYKVTKRGQDVALRCDPISGHVSLYWYRQALGQGPEFLTYFNYEAQQDKSGLPNDRFSAERPEGSISTLTIQRTEQRDSAMYRCASSLKAVADPTDTQYFGPGTRLTVL.

The CDR3 loop reads CASSGDGAAEAFF. CDR3 DNA sequence: TGTGCCAGCAGCGGGGATGGGGCGGCTGAAGCTTTCTTT. The J gene is TRBJ1-1, the V gene TRBV11-2; TRBD1 is a possible D gene (5 bases). The CDR3 has 13 residues. Germline V gives CDR1 SGHAT, CDR2 FQNNGV. Trimming removed 5 bases from V and 6 bases from J, with 13 bases in between.

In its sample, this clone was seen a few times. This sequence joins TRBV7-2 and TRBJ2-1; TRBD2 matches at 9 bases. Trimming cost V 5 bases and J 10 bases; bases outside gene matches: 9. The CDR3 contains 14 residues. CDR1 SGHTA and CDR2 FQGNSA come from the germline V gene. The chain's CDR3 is CASSGGGGAWEQFF. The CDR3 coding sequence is TGTGCCAGCAGCGGCGGGGGGGGCGCGTGGGAGCAGTTCTTC.

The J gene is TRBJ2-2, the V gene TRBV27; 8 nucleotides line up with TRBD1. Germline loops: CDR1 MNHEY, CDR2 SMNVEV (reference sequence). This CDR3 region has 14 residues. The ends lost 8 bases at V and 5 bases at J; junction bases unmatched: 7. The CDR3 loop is CASSGQVLTGELFF. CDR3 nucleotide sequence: TGTGCCAGCTCGGGACAGGTTTTGACCGGGGAGCTGTTTTTT.

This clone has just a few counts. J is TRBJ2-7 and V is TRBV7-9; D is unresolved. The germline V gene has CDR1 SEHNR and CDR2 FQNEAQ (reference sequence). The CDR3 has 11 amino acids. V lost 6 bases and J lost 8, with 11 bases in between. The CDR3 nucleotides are TGTGCCAGCAGTACGAAGCTTCAGCAGTACTTC. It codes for CASSTKLQQYF.

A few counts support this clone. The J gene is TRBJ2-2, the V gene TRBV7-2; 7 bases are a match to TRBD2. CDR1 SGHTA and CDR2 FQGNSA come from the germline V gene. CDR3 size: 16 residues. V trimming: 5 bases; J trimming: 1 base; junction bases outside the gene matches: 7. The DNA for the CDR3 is TGTGCCAGCAGCCCACCGACTAGCTTGAACACCGGGGAGCTGTTTTTT. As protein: CASSPPTSLNTGELFF.